A selection of T cell receptor beta chains follows, all from one sample in a study of identical twins. TCRdb used MiXCR to reprocess the 5' RACE reads, holding one entry per CDR3 protein. Among roughly 260,000 distinct CDR3 sequences, 6% to 8% were seen once, and the ten largest hold about 5.6%. This sample was also put to use in a study of yellow fever vaccine responses in identical twins.

Sequenced: CD8+ T cells sorted from blood. Source of these receptors: a woman aged 18-29 years in good health. Both conserved end residues are part of each CDR3.

v_call | cdr3_length | cdr3_aa
TRBV4-1 | 17 | CASSQAGLGGAKEKLFF
TRBV15 | 14 | CATSSTGVQETQYF
TRBV29-1 | 14 | CSVESDRDSYEQYF
TRBV19 | 16 | CASNVSARDRDQPQHF
TRBV11-3 | 13 | CASSEPNHNEQFF
TRBV11-2 | 19 | CASSQHYTTVNGAKNIQYF
TRBV3-1 | 16 | CASSKGFGASTDTQYF
TRBV5-1 | 15 | CASSLEGADTDTQCF
TRBV3-1 | 13 | CASSPGHLGEQFF
TRBV20-1 | 13 | CSAYPRVNNEQFF
TRBV29-1 | 13 | CSASIGASYEQYF
TRBV27 | 15 | CASTLGAGVLDTQYF